Listed here are 4 T cell receptor beta chains from one sample, sequenced in a study of immune heterogeneity within non-small cell lung tumors. Multiplex PCR amplified the TCR beta CDR3 region. Its first round ran for roughly 10 cycles with 32 V and 13 J primers. TCRdb itself ran the multiplex PCR reads through MiXCR, one entry per CDR3 protein. The table lists about 2,000 distinct CDR3 sequences, roughly 30% of them singletons, with under 15% in the top ten. Bulk tumor gDNA, 450 to 600 ng per sample, served as the TCR template. Collection of several biopsies per primary tumor, spaced far apart, took place during surgery. Undergoing curative surgery were patients whose non-small cell lung cancer was untreated and newly diagnosed. Specimen: lung tumor tissue. The receptors here all came from a woman aged 45-60 years with non-small cell lung cancer.

Sample share makes this clonotype medium-sized. The chain uses TRBV28 and TRBJ1-2; D is unresolved. Germline-derived CDR1 and CDR2 are MDHEN and SYDVKM. The V end was cut by 5 bases, the J end by 5 bases, with 12 bases between. CDR3 length: 13 amino acids. The CDR3 spells CASSQTVSYGYTF. In DNA, the CDR3 is TGTGCCAGCAGTCAAACAGTTTCTTATGGCTACACCTTC.

This clonotype qualifies as large. The chain recombines TRBV4-3 with TRBJ1-6; D gene unclear. The CDR3 runs to 13 residues. Trimming stripped 0 bases from V and 9 bases from J, with 6 bases between. Germline V gene lookup returns CDR1 LGHNA and CDR2 YSLEER. CDR3 sequence: CASSQDMGSPLHF. The CDR3 coding sequence is TGCGCCAGCAGCCAAGATATGGGTTCACCCCTCCACTTT.

This clonotype has just a few counts. The V gene is TRBV7-2, the J gene TRBJ1-3; D ambiguous. V was shortened by 8 bases and J by 3 bases, with 11 bases between the two germline ends. Germline CDR1 is SGHTA and CDR2 is FQGNSA. CDR3 size: 13 residues. CDR3 DNA sequence: TGTGCCAGCGCAACGCGCTTTGGAAACACCATATATTTT. It codes for CASATRFGNTIYF.

This clonotype was observed a single time. The chain employs TRBV29-1 and TRBJ2-5; 11 bases are a match to TRBD1. CDR3 size: 13 residues. Germline V gene lookup returns CDR1 SQVTM and CDR2 ANQGSEA. With 7 bases clipped from V and 5 bases from J, the junction kept 6 bases outside the gene matches. CDR3 nucleotides: TGCAGCGGCGGACAGGGGGCATGGGAGACCCAGTACTTC. Translating gives CSGGQGAWETQYF.